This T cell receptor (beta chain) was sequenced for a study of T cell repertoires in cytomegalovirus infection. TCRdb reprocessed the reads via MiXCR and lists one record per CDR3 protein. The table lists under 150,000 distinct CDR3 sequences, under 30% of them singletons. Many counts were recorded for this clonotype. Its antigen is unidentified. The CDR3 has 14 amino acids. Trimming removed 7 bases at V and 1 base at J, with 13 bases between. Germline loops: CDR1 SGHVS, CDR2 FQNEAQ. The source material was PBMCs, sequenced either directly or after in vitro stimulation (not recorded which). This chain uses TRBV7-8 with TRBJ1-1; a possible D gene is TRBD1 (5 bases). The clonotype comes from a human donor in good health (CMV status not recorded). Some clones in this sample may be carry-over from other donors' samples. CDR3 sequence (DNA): TGTGCCAGCAACTCACGGACAACGAACACTGAAGCTTTCTTT. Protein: CASNSRTTNTEAFF.